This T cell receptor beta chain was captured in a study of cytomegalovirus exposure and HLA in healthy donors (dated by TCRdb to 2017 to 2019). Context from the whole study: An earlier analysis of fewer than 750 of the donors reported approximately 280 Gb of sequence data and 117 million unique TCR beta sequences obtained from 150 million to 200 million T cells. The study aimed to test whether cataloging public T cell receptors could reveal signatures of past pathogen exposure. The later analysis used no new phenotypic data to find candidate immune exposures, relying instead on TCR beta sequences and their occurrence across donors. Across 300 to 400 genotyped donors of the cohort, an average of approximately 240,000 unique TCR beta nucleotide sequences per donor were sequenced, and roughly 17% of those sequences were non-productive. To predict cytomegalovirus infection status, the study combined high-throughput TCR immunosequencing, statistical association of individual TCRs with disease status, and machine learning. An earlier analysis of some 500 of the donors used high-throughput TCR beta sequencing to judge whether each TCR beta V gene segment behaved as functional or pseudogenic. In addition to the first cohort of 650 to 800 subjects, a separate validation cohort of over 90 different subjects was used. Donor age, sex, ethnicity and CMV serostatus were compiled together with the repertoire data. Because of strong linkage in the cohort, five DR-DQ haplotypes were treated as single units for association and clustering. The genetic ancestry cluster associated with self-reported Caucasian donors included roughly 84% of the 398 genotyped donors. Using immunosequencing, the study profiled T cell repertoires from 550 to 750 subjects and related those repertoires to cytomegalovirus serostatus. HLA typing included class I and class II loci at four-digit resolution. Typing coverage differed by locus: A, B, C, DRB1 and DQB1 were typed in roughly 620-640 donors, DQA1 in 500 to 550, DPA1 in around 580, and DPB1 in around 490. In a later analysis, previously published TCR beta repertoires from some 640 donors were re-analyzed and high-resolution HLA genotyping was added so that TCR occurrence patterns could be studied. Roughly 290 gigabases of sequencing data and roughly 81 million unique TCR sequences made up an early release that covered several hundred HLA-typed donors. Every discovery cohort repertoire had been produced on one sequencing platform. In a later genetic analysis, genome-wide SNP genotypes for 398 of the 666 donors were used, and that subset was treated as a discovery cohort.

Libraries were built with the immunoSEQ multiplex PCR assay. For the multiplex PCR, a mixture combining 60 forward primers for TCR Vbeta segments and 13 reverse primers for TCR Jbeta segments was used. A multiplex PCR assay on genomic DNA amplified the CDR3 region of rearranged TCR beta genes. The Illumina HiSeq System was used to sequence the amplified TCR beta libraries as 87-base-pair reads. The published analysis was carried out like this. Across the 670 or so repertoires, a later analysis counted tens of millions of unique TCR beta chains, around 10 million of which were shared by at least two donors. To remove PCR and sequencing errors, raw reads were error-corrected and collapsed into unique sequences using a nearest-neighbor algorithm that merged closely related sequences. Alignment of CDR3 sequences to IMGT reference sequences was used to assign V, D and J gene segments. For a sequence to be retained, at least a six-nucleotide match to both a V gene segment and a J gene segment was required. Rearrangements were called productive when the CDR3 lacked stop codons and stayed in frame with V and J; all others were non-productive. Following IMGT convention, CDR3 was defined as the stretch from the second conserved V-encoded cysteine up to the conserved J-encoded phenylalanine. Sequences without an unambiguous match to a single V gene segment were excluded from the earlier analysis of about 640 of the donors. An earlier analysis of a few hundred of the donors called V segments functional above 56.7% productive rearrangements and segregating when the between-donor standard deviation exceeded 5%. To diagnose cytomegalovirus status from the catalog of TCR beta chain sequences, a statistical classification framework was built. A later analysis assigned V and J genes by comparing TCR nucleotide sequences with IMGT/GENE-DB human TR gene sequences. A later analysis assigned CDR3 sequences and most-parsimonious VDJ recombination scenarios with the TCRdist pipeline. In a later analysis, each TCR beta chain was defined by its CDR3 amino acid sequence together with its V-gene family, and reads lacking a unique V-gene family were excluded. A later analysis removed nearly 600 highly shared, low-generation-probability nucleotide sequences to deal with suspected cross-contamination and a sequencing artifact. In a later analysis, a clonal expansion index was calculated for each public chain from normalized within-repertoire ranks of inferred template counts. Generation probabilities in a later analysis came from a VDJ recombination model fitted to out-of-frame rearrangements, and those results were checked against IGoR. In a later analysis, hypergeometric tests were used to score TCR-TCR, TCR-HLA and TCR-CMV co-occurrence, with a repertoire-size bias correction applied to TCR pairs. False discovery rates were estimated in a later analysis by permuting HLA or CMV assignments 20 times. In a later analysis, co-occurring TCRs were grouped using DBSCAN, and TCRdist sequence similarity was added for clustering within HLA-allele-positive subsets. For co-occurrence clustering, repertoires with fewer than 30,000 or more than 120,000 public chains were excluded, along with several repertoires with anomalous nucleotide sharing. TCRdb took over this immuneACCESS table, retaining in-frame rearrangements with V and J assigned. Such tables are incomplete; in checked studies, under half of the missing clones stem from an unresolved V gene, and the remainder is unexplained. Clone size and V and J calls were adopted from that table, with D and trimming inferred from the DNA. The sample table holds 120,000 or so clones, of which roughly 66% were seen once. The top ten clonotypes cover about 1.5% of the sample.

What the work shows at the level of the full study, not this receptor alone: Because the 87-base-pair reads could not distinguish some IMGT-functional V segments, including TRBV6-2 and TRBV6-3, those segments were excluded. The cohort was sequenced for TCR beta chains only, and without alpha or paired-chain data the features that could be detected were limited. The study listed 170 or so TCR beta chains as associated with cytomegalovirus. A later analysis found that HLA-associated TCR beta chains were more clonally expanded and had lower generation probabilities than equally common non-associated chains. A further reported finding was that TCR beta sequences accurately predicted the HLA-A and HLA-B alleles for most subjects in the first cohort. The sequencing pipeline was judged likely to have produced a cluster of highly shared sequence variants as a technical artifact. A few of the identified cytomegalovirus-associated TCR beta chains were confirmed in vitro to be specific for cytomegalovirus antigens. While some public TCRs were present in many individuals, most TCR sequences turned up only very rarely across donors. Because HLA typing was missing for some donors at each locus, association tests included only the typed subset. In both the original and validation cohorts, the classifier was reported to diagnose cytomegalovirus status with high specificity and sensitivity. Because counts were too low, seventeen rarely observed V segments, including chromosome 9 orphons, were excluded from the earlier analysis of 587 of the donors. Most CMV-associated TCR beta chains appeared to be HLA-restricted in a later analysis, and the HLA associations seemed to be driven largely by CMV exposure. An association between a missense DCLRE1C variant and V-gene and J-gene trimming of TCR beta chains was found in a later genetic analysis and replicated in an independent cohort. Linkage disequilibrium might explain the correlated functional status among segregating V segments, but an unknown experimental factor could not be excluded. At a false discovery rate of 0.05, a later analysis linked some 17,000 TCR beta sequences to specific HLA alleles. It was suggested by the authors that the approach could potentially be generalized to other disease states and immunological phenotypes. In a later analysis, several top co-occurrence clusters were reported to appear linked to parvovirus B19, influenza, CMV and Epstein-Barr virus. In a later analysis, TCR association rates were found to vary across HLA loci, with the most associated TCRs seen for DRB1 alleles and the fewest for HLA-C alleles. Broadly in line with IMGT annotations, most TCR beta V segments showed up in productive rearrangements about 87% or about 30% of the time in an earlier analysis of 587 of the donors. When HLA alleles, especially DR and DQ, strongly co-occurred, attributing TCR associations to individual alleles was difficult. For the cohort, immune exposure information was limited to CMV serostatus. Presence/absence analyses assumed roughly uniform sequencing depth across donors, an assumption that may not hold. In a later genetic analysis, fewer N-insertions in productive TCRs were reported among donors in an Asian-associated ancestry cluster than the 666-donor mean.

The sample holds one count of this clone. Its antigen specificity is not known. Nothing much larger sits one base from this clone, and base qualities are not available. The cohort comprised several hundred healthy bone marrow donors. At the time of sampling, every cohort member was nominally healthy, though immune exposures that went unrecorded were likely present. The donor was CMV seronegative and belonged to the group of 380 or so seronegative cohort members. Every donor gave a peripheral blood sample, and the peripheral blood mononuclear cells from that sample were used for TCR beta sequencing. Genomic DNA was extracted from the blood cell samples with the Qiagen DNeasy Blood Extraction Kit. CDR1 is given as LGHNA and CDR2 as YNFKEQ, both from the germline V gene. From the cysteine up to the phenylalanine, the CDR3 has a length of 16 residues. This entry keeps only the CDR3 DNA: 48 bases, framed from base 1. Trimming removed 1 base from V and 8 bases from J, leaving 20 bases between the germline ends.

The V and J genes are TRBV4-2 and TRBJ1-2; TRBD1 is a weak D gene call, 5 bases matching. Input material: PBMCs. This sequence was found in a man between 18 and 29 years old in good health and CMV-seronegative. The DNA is TGTGCCAGCAGCCAAGTTGGGGTGCGGGGGAGCCTGGGCTACACCTTC. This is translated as CASSQVGVRGSLGYTF.